Below, one T cell receptor beta chain is given with its context. Its antigen is currently unknown. The assay was immunoSEQ multiplex PCR, and TCRdb's table has in-frame clones only and misses some. This sample has about 2 million clones, with approximately 95% found just once. The sample is drawn from a study of shared clonotypes between healthy human individuals. Broader study findings: Rarefaction curves obtained for sorted subsets showed sequencing incomplete despite large depth.

The V end lost 5 bases, the J end lost 0 bases, and 13 bases lay between the germline ends. The CDR3 contains 16 residues. The germline gives CDR1 PRHDT, CDR2 FYEKMQ (reference sequence). Positive CCR7 selection of CD45RO-negative cells yielded the naive CD8 cells, and terminally differentiated effector memory CD45RA+ cells were excluded. This clonotype was sampled from a young man in good health. Sequencing was performed on naive CD8+ T cells sorted from blood. The chain couples TRBV13 to TRBJ2-2; perhaps D is TRBD1 or TRBD2 (5 bases each). The CDR3 DNA reads as TGTGCCAGCAGCCGCCCTGGGGGACCGAACACCGGGGAGCTGTTTTTT. Protein product: CASSRPGGPNTGELFF.